What follows are 29 T cell receptor beta chains derived from one specimen sequenced in a study of cytomegalovirus exposure and HLA in healthy donors. In the PCR, 60 Vbeta and 13 Jbeta primers were used. Libraries were prepared by immunoSEQ multiplex PCR; TCRdb keeps only in-frame clonotypes and omits some of them. Across about 110,000 clones, the top ten clones capture under 0.7% of the sample. The sample comprised PBMCs. The receptor set was obtained from a man between 45 and 60 years old in good health and CMV-seronegative.

This chain connects TRBV28 to TRBJ1-5; no clear D. This CDR3 is 14 amino acids long. Germline V gene lookup returns CDR1 MDHEN and CDR2 SYDVKM. V lost 2 bases and J lost 0, with 5 bases in between. CDR3 protein: CASSLGSSNQPQHF. In DNA form, the CDR3 reads TGTGCCAGCAGTTTAGGCTCTAGCAATCAGCCCCAGCATTTT.

This chain uses TRBV19 with TRBJ2-3; 7 bases are shared with TRBD1. Trimming at V came to 6 bases and at J to 0 bases, leaving 3 bases not matched to a gene. The CDR3 totals 14 residues. The germline V gene encodes CDR1 LNHDA and CDR2 SQIVND (reference sequence). For the CDR3, the DNA is TGTGCCAGTAGGCACAGGGGTAGCACAGATACGCAGTATTTT. This encodes CASRHRGSTDTQYF. Filled out from reference TRBV19 and TRBJ2-3, the complete variable domain reads DGGITQSPKYLFRKEGQNVTLSCEQNLNHDAMYWYRQDPGQGLRLIYYSQIVNDFQKGDIAEGYSVSREKKESFPLTVTSAQKNPTAFYLCASRHRGSTDTQYFGPGTRLTVL.

The V gene is TRBV15, the J gene TRBJ1-5; D is unclear. The ends were cut back, 0 bases at V and 4 bases at J, with 7 bases in the middle. The CDR3 covers 14 residues. Germline lookup yields CDR1 LNHNV and CDR2 YYDKDF (reference sequence). CDR3 in amino acids: CATSREAPNQPQHF. The DNA of the CDR3 is TGTGCCACCAGCAGAGAGGCACCTAATCAGCCCCAGCATTTT.

CDR3 region: CASSLVAGGLNEQYF. The DNA for the CDR3 is TGTGCCAGCAGCTTAGTAGCGGGAGGGTTGAACGAGCAGTACTTC. V usage is TRBV7-9 and J usage is TRBJ2-7; TRBD2 matches 11 bases. V lost 1 base and J lost 5; bases outside the gene matches: 4. Germline CDR1 and CDR2: SEHNR and FQNEAQ (reference sequence). CDR3 length: 15 residues. The whole variable domain, filled in from reference TRBV7-9 and TRBJ2-7, reads DTGVSQNPRHKITKRGQNVTFRCDPISEHNRLYWYRQTLGQGPEFLTYFQNEAQLEKSRLLSDRFSAERPKGSFSTLEIQRTEQGDSAMYLCASSLVAGGLNEQYFGPGTRLTVT.

The chain links TRBV5-4 to TRBJ2-6; 8 nucleotides align to TRBD1. Germline-derived CDR1 and CDR2 are SGHNT and YYREEE (reference sequence). This CDR3 has 18 amino acids. V shed 4 bases and J 4 bases; nucleotides not matched to a gene: 13. CDR3: CASSAPGQVFSGANVLTF. Written as DNA, the CDR3 is TGTGCCAGCAGCGCCCCGGGACAGGTATTTTCCGGGGCCAACGTCCTGACTTTC. Using reference TRBV5-4 and TRBJ2-6 for the parts outside the CDR3, the full variable domain is ETGVTQSPTHLIKTRGQQVTLRCSSQSGHNTVSWYQQALGQGPQFIFQYYREEENGRGNFPPRFSGLQFPNYSSELNVNALELDDSALYLCASSAPGQVFSGANVLTFGAGSRLTVL.

This chain uses TRBV5-4 with TRBJ1-4, with D possibly being TRBD1 (5 bases). The CDR3 runs 14 residues. From germline, CDR1 is SGHNT and CDR2 YYREEE (reference sequence). V shed 2 bases and J shed 7 bases, with 12 bases lying between them. The CDR3 sequence: CASSLDRGGEKLFF. The DNA of the CDR3 is TGTGCCAGCAGCTTAGACCGGGGGGGTGAAAAACTGTTTTTT.

The CDR3 sequence: CASSQNPRETQYF. The CDR3 bases are TGTGCCAGCAGCCAAAACCCTAGGGAGACCCAGTACTTC. This chain joins TRBV14 and TRBJ2-5, with D unresolved. CDR1 is SGHDN, CDR2 FVKESK, per germline. V was shortened by 2 bases and J by 5 bases, with 9 bases between the two germline ends. There are 13 residues in the CDR3. Looking up the rest from reference TRBV14 and TRBJ2-5 gives the full variable domain: EAGVTQFPSHSVIEKGQTVTLRCDPISGHDNLYWYRRVMGKEIKFLLHFVKESKQDESGMPNNRFLAERTGGTYSTLKVQPAELEDSGVYFCASSQNPRETQYFGPGTRLLVL.

The chain recombines TRBV15 with TRBJ2-7; TRBD1 agrees at 9 bases. The germline CDR1 and CDR2 sequences are LNHNV and YYDKDF (reference sequence). The V gene end was trimmed by 6 bases and the J gene end by 2 bases; junction bases not matched to a gene: 5. The CDR3 contains 14 residues. The CDR3 loop is CATRSGTGTYEQYF. The CDR3, as DNA: TGTGCCACCAGATCCGGGACAGGGACCTACGAGCAGTACTTC.

The chain has TRBV7-2 and TRBJ2-7; 11 bases match TRBD1. CDR3 length equals 15 residues. Germline loops: CDR1 SGHTA, CDR2 FQGNSA. V shed 2 bases, J shed 4 bases, and the junction held 4 bases outside the gene matches. The CDR3 DNA reads TGTGCCAGCAGCTTATCCGGGACAGGGGGATACGAGCAGTACTTC. Translation gives CASSLSGTGGYEQYF.

V gene TRBV6-1 combines with J gene TRBJ1-2, with a possible D match to TRBD1 (6 bases). Trimming cost V 3 bases and J 3 bases, with 11 bases left between them. Germline lookup yields CDR1 MNHNS and CDR2 SASEGT. CDR3 size: 14 residues. The CDR3 nucleotides read TGTGCCAGCAGTGAGAGACAGGCGGACTATGGCTACACCTTC. It is translated as CASSERQADYGYTF.

The CDR3 region has the DNA TGTGCCAGCTCACCACCGCGGGGACAGATCTCCTACGAGCAGTACTTC. Amino acid sequence: CASSPPRGQISYEQYF. V gene TRBV18 combines with J gene TRBJ2-7, with D maybe TRBD1 (7 bases). CDR3 size: 16 residues. Trimming removed 0 bases from V and 0 bases from J, with 12 bases in between. In germline, CDR1 is KGHSH, CDR2 LQKENI.

The chain has TRBV11-2 and TRBJ1-1; TRBD1 aligns across 7 bases. V was pared by 1 base and J by 4 bases, with 9 bases of the junction left unmatched. CDR1 and CDR2 from the germline V gene are SGHAT and FQNNGV. CDR3 length: 16 residues. The CDR3: CASSLGQGFLVTEAFF. The CDR3, as DNA: TGTGCCAGCAGCTTAGGACAGGGTTTTTTGGTCACTGAAGCTTTCTTT.

The chain uses TRBV2 and TRBJ2-7; D gene uncertain. Germline CDR1 reads SNHLY; CDR2 reads FYNNEI. V shed 7 bases and J shed 2 bases, with 15 bases lying between them. This CDR3 is built from 14 residues. As DNA, the CDR3 is TGTGCCAGCATTGGTATTGGCGGAGCCTACGAGCAGTACTTC. This encodes CASIGIGGAYEQYF.

The V call is TRBV29-1, the J call TRBJ1-2, with unresolved D. Trimming cost V 6 bases and J 8 bases, with 19 bases left between them. Germline CDR1 reads SQVTM; CDR2 reads ANQGSEA. The CDR3 extends over 13 amino acids. CDR3 sequence (DNA): TGCAGCGTCCAAACAGACGGAAACTGGGGCTACACCTTC. Amino acid sequence: CSVQTDGNWGYTF.

The genes are TRBV29-1 and TRBJ1-1, with D possibly TRBD1 on 6 matching bases. Germline CDR1 is SQVTM and CDR2 is ANQGSEA. The CDR3 sequence is 13 residues long. Trimming removed 5 bases at V and 5 bases at J, with 15 bases between. CDR3 protein: CSVQQGSGTEAFF. CDR3 coding DNA: TGCAGCGTTCAACAGGGTAGTGGGACTGAAGCTTTCTTT.

The chain has TRBV4-1 and TRBJ2-1, with TRBD2 matching over 8 bases. Germline V gene data show CDR1 as MGHRA and CDR2 as YSYEKL. The CDR3 is 16 amino acids. J was trimmed by 2 bases and V by 1 base; bases with no gene match: 4. The CDR3, as DNA: TGCGCCAGCAGCCAAGGCGGGGGGATGACCTACAATGAGCAGTTCTTC. Translation gives CASSQGGGMTYNEQFF.

The chain recombines TRBV29-1 with TRBJ1-2; D is unclear. Germline assignment: CDR1 SQVTM and CDR2 ANQGSEA. The length of the CDR3 is 15 residues. Trimming shortened V by 0 bases and J by 4 bases, and 15 bases separated the two germline ends. CDR3 sequence reads: CSVEDGNGGFYGYTF. The DNA of the CDR3 is TGCAGCGTTGAAGATGGTAATGGCGGATTCTATGGCTACACCTTC.

As to this clone: The same CDR3 is also encoded by other DNA sequences in this sample. The DNA of the CDR3 is TGTGCCAGCTCACCACCCGCTAACAATGAGCAGTTCTTC. The encoded protein is CASSPPANNEQFF. The rearrangement joins TRBV18 to TRBJ2-1; D is undetermined. V lost 0 bases and J 5 bases, leaving 5 bases between the germline ends. CDR1 KGHSH and CDR2 LQKENI come from the germline V gene. The CDR3 is 13 amino acids.

This chain uses TRBV10-3 with TRBJ2-2; 8 bases are shared with TRBD1. There are 18 residues in the CDR3. CDR1 and CDR2 from the germline V gene are ENHRY and SYGVKD. V lost 4 bases to trimming and J lost 4 bases; unmatched junction nucleotides: 14. The CDR3 reads CAISGGGQVEAGTGELFF. CDR3 nucleotides: TGTGCCATCAGTGGAGGGGGACAGGTCGAAGCGGGCACCGGGGAGCTGTTTTTT.

The chain couples TRBV5-6 to TRBJ1-1; possible D gene TRBD1, 5 bases. Germline lookup yields CDR1 SGHDT and CDR2 YYEEEE. This CDR3 has 15 residues. Between the trimmed V and J ends, which lost 5 bases and 2 bases, there was a span of 16 bases. CDR3 protein: CASRPVDSANTEAFF. The CDR3 DNA reads TGTGCCAGCAGACCTGTCGACAGCGCTAACACTGAAGCTTTCTTT.

The V call is TRBV9, the J call TRBJ1-2; 8 bases match TRBD1. This CDR3 comprises 12 residues. The V gene end was trimmed by 7 bases and the J gene end by 4 bases; junction bases not matched to a gene: 3. Per germline, CDR1 SGDLS and CDR2 YYNGEE. DNA of the CDR3: TGTGCCAGCCTCGGACAGGGCTATGGCTACACCTTC. It yields the protein CASLGQGYGYTF.

The chain employs TRBV27 and TRBJ1-2; D is perhaps TRBD1 (6 bases). Per the germline V gene, CDR1 is MNHEY and CDR2 is SMNVEV (reference sequence). The germline V and J ends were trimmed by 5 bases and 5 bases, with 12 bases remaining between them. The CDR3 has 13 amino acids. The CDR3 reads CASSTQGNYGYTF. CDR3 sequence (DNA): TGTGCCAGCAGTACACAGGGTAATTATGGCTACACCTTC.

The rearrangement links TRBV6-5 to TRBJ1-6, with D perhaps matching TRBD1 (6 bases). There are 15 residues in the CDR3. Germline values: CDR1 MNHEY, CDR2 SVGAGI. The ends were cut back, 8 bases at V and 9 bases at J, with 20 bases in the middle. This CDR3 is CASGGAGGIISPLHF. DNA of the CDR3: TGTGCCAGCGGGGGCGCCGGGGGGATAATTTCACCCCTCCACTTT.

The chain carries TRBV7-6 and TRBJ2-3; a possible D gene is TRBD1 (6 bases). Germline V lookup: CDR1 SGHVS, CDR2 FNYEAQ. CDR3 length: 14 amino acids. V was shortened by 1 base and J by 4 bases, with 9 bases between the two germline ends. The CDR3 DNA sequence: TGTGCCAGCAGCTTAGGGGGGCACGCAGATACGCAGTATTTT. It codes for CASSLGGHADTQYF.

The V and J genes are TRBV7-8 and TRBJ2-7, with D possibly matching TRBD2 (6 bases). The germline V gene encodes CDR1 SGHVS and CDR2 FQNEAQ. Trimming took off 5 bases at V and 2 bases at J, with 16 bases between the two ends. The CDR3 is 15 amino acids. Written as DNA, the CDR3 is TGTGCCAGCAGCCCGGCGGGGACGGGAGCCTACGAGCAGTACTTC. Its protein is CASSPAGTGAYEQYF.

The V call is TRBV7-9, the J call TRBJ1-2; D uncertain. V was trimmed by 4 bases and J by 3 bases, leaving 15 bases between them. Germline V gene sequence: CDR1 SEHNR, CDR2 FQNEAQ (reference sequence). CDR3 size: 15 residues. This CDR3 reads CASSSNYDRDYGYTF. The DNA for the CDR3 is TGTGCCAGCAGCTCCAATTACGATCGGGACTATGGCTACACCTTC.

J is TRBJ2-1 and V is TRBV4-3, with TRBD2 identical over 8 bases. CDR1 is LGHNA, CDR2 YSLEER, per germline. CDR3 length: 17 residues. After removal of 0 bases from V and 4 bases from J, the junction contained 8 bases not matched to a gene. The CDR3 reads CASSQDVTSGFYNEQFF. The DNA of the CDR3 is TGCGCCAGCAGCCAAGACGTCACTAGCGGATTTTACAATGAGCAGTTCTTC.

V usage is TRBV7-6 and J usage is TRBJ1-3, with 7 bases fitting TRBD1. Germline V gives CDR1 SGHVS, CDR2 FNYEAQ. V trimming: 5 bases; J trimming: 0 bases; junction bases outside the gene matches: 10. The CDR3 has 17 amino acids. The CDR3 sequence: CASSPGQPTSSGNTIYF. DNA for the CDR3: TGTGCCAGCAGCCCGGGACAGCCGACAAGCTCTGGAAACACCATATATTTT.

For this clone: The same CDR3 arises from other DNA sequences in this sample as well. The V gene is TRBV9, the J gene TRBJ1-1, with TRBD1 as a possible D gene (6 bases). The V gene's germline CDR1 is SGDLS and CDR2 YYNGEE. The V and J ends lost 2 bases and 0 bases respectively, with 8 bases between them. This CDR3 spans 14 amino acids. CDR3 bases: TGTGCCAGCAGCGTGGGACATTTGAACACTGAAGCTTTCTTT. It translates to CASSVGHLNTEAFF.